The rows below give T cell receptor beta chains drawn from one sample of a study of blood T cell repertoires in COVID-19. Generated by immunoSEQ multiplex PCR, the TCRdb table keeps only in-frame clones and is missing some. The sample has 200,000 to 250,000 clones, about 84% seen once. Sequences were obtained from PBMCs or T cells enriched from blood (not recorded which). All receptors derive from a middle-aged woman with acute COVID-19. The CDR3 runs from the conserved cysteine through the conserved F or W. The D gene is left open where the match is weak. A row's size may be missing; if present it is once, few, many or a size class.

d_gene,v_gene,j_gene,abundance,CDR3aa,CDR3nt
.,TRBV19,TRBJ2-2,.,CASIWGGQTGPGELFF,TGTGCCAGTATCTGGGGGGGGCAGACCGGTCCCGGGGAGCTGTTTTTT
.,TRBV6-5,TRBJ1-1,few,CASSRTGTSGFAFF,TGTGCCAGCAGTCGAACCGGGACATCGGGTTTTGCTTTCTTT
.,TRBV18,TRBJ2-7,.,CASSPLDTGYSPSEQYF,TGTGCCAGCTCTCCGCTCGACACAGGGTATTCTCCCAGCGAGCAGTACTTC
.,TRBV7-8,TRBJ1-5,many,CASSRSVNQPQHF,TGTGCCAGCAGCCGCAGTGTAAATCAGCCCCAGCATTTT
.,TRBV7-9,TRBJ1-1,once,CASSLAGSVPEAFF,TGTGCCAGCAGCTTAGCGGGCTCCGTCCCTGAAGCTTTCTTT
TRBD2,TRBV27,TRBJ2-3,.,CASSGSGANPSTDTQYF,TGTGCCAGCAGTGGTAGCGGGGCCAACCCTAGCACAGATACGCAGTATTTT
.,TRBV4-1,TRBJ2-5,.,CASSQDRSGRETQYF,TGCGCCAGCAGCCAAGATCGGTCAGGGCGAGAGACCCAGTACTTC
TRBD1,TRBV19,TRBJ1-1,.,CASSISGTGREAFF,TGTGCCAGTAGTATCTCTGGGACAGGTCGTGAAGCTTTCTTT
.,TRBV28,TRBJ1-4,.,CASSSGGASHQKLFF,TGTGCCAGCTCCTCAGGTGGGGCCTCCCATCAAAAACTGTTTTTT
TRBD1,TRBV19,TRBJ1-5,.,CASSPGTGGGQPQHF,TGTGCCAGTAGTCCCGGGACAGGAGGCGGGCAGCCCCAGCATTTT
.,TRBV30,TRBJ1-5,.,CAWGGQYSNQPQHF,TGTGCCTGGGGGGGCCAGTATAGCAATCAGCCCCAGCATTTT
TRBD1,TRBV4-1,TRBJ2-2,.,CASSQDRAGTGELFF,TGCGCCAGCAGCCAGGACAGGGCCGGAACCGGGGAGCTGTTTTTT
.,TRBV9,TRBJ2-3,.,CASSVLAGDGDTQYF,TGTGCCAGCAGCGTCCTCGCGGGTGACGGAGATACGCAGTATTTT
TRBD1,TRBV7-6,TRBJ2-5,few,CASSPIQGAVETQYF,TGTGCCAGCAGCCCGATACAGGGGGCAGTGGAGACCCAGTACTTC
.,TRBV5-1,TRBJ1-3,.,CASSLDLGTTGNTIYF,TGCGCCAGCAGCTTGGACCTGGGTACTACTGGAAACACCATATATTTT
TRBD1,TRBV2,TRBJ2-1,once,CASSQQGGSYNEQFF,TGTGCCAGCAGTCAACAGGGGGGCTCCTACAATGAGCAGTTCTTC
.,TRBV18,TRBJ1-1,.,CASSPLQAAFF,TGTGCCAGCTCACCATTACAGGCGGCTTTCTTT
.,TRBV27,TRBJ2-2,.,CASRLGVPGELFF,TGTGCCAGCAGACTTGGTGTGCCCGGGGAGCTGTTTTTT
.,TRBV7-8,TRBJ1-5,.,CASSLAEAGWGNQPQHF,TGTGCCAGCAGCTTAGCGGAAGCGGGATGGGGCAATCAGCCCCAGCATTTT
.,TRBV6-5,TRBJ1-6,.,CASSYRNSPLHF,TGTGCCAGCAGTTACCGTAATTCACCCCTCCACTTT
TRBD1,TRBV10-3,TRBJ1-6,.,CAVGTGFNSPLHF,TGTGCCGTCGGGACAGGGTTTAATTCACCCCTCCACTTT
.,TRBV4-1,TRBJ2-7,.,CASSQVIAADEQYF,TGCGCCAGCAGCCAAGTCATAGCAGCTGACGAGCAGTACTTC
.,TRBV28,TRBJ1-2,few,CASSSHSQQGSNYGYTF,TGTGCCAGCAGTTCACATTCCCAGCAGGGATCTAACTATGGCTACACCTTC